This TCR beta chain derives from a study of T cell responses to AZD1222 COVID-19 vaccine. Whole-study context: Second-dose recipients at about 4 or about 12 weeks were treated as one pooled group.

On this clone itself: No antigen is known for it.

CDR3 size: 16 residues. Germline assignment: CDR1 ENHRY and CDR2 SYGVKD. The germline V and J ends were trimmed by 3 bases and 2 bases, with 14 bases remaining between them. Study-level points and caveats: In a largely white British group with more females than males, clonal diversity was possibly underestimated. Regions left unmutated in variants are reportedly the target of nearly half of spike-specific TCRs. After two AZD1222 doses, spike-specific TCR breadth and depth rose versus day 0.

Generated by immunoSEQ multiplex PCR, the TCRdb table keeps only in-frame clones and is missing some. The sample shows 150,000 to 160,000 clones, around 89% of them seen only once. This TCR came from an adult in good health. Sample: peripheral blood, taken on day 0 of AZD1222 vaccination. The V gene is TRBV10-3, the J gene TRBJ1-3; D ambiguous. Here the CDR3 DNA reads TGTGCCATCAGTGACCCAGGCCGGGGTGCTGGAAACACCATATATTTT. Amino acids: CAISDPGRGAGNTIYF.